What follows describes a single T cell receptor beta chain. HTBI primers from iRepertoire and Arm-PCR of CDR3 regions yielded the TCR beta libraries. TCRdb re-called the multiplex PCR reads with MiXCR, one entry per CDR3 protein. The sample holds fewer than 550,000 distinct CDR3 sequences, 15% to 20% seen once. This specimen belongs to a study of regulatory T cells in long-lasting Graves disease. CDR1 is MNHNS and CDR2 is SASEGT in the germline V gene. This CDR3 is 15 amino acids long. J lost 4 bases, V lost 6 bases, and 11 bases had no gene match. Time point described: newly diagnosed GD, antithyroid drugs for less than 3 months. Generation of the TCR library employed RNA extracted from PBMCs. These same records also appear under a second study, on T cells in Graves' hyperthyroidism and ophthalmopathy. Per that paper: Blood also held most thyroid clonotypes expanded beyond 0.001.

The TCR comes from a woman in her forties or fifties with Graves disease. The chain employs TRBV6-1 and TRBJ1-2; 7 bases fit TRBD1. This sample comprised peripheral blood mononuclear cells (PBMCs), obtained at new diagnosis, from a patient treated with antithyroid drugs. CDR3 bases: TGTGCCAGCAGGGGACAGACTTCAGTGGGCTATGGCTACACCTTC. It encodes CASRGQTSVGYGYTF.